This T cell receptor beta chain was obtained from a study of T cells in Graves' hyperthyroidism and ophthalmopathy. This clonotype was observed at least ten times. V was clipped by 0 bases and J by 6 bases, with 15 bases between them. CDR3 length equals 15 residues. Germline-derived CDR1 and CDR2 are KGHSH and LQKENI. RNA transcripts gave rise to amplified TCR beta CDR3 regions. With the HTBI primer set, the TCR CDR3 went through a first round of RT-PCR. TCRdb re-called the multiplex PCR reads through MiXCR, storing one row per CDR3 protein. The data hold 250,000 to 350,000 distinct CDR3 sequences, with approximately 21% observed a single time.

V gene TRBV18 combines with J gene TRBJ2-7; perhaps TRBD2 as D (6 bases). The clonotype comes from a man aged 25 to 45 with Graves' ophthalmopathy. The sequencing sample was made of blood. The CDR3 spells CASSPPGLLKGEQYF. The CDR3 coding sequence is TGTGCCAGCTCACCACCGGGACTCCTGAAAGGCGAGCAGTACTTC.